The TCR beta chain under discussion was sequenced for a study of cytomegalovirus exposure and HLA in healthy donors (dated by TCRdb to between 2016 and 2019). Notes on the research overall: An earlier analysis of several hundred of the donors reported over 250 Gb of sequence data and 95 million to 120 million unique TCR beta sequences obtained from around 170 million T cells. An early release that covered fewer than 800 HLA-typed donors contained about 290 gigabases of sequencing data and 75 million to 100 million unique TCR sequences. Of the 300 to 450 genotyped donors, around 81% fell in the genetic ancestry cluster associated with self-reported Caucasian donors. The study was designed to test whether signatures of past pathogen exposure could be identified by cataloging public T cell receptors. The study used immunosequencing to profile the T cell repertoires of 600 to 850 subjects and linked those repertoires to cytomegalovirus serostatus. Besides the first cohort of approximately 710 subjects, a separate validation cohort made up of 90 to 150 different subjects was used. High-throughput TCR immunosequencing, statistical association of individual TCRs with disease status, and machine learning were combined to predict cytomegalovirus infection status. A later analysis re-examined previously published TCR beta repertoires from about 700 donors and added high-resolution HLA genotyping to investigate patterns of TCR occurrence. The later analysis used no new phenotypic data to find candidate immune exposures, relying instead on TCR beta sequences and their occurrence across donors. To decide whether each TCR beta V gene segment behaved as functional or pseudogenic, an earlier analysis of some 600 of the donors relied on high-throughput TCR beta sequencing. Donor age, sex, ethnicity and CMV serostatus were collected together with the repertoire data. A later genetic analysis used genome-wide SNP genotypes for about three fifths of the 666 donors, treating that subset as a discovery cohort. All discovery cohort repertoires had been generated using a single sequencing platform. Class I and class II HLA loci were covered by the typing at four-digit resolution. Typing coverage differed by locus: A, B, C, DRB1 and DQB1 were typed in roughly 629-630 donors, DQA1 in roughly 500, DPA1 in around 610, and DPB1 in 450 to 480. Roughly five DR-DQ haplotypes were handled as single units for association and clustering, since linkage in the cohort was strong. Among 398 genotyped donors of the cohort, an average of roughly 240,000 unique TCR beta nucleotide sequences were sequenced per donor, 15% to 20% of them non-productive.

The library was built by means of the immunoSEQ multiplex PCR assay. A mixture of 60 forward primers for TCR Vbeta segments and 13 reverse primers for TCR Jbeta segments was used in the multiplex PCR. Amplification of the CDR3 region of rearranged TCR beta genes was performed with a multiplex PCR assay on genomic DNA. The amplified TCR beta libraries were sequenced on the Illumina HiSeq System as 87-base-pair reads. In the original analysis: A later analysis tallied 75 million to 95 million unique TCR beta chains across the 550 to 850 repertoires, and about 12 million of those chains were shared by two or more donors. Raw reads were error-corrected and collapsed into unique sequences by a nearest-neighbor algorithm in which closely related sequences were merged to remove PCR and sequencing errors. Alignment of CDR3 sequences to IMGT reference sequences was used to assign V, D and J gene segments. For a sequence to be retained, a match of at least six nucleotides to both a V gene segment and a J gene segment was required. Rearrangements were classified as productive when the CDR3 lacked stop codons and remained in frame with V and J, and all other rearrangements were classified as non-productive. Following IMGT convention, CDR3 was defined as the stretch from the second conserved V-encoded cysteine up to the conserved J-encoded phenylalanine. The earlier analysis of 500 to 650 of the donors excluded any sequence lacking an unambiguous match to a single V gene segment. An earlier analysis of 450 to 650 of the donors called V segments functional above 56.7% productive rearrangements and segregating when the between-donor standard deviation exceeded 5%. To diagnose cytomegalovirus status from the catalog of TCR beta chain sequences, a statistical classification framework was built. In a later analysis, TCR nucleotide sequences were compared against IMGT/GENE-DB human TR gene sequences so that V and J genes could be assigned. Using the TCRdist pipeline, a later analysis assigned CDR3 sequences along with most-parsimonious VDJ recombination scenarios. In a later analysis, every TCR beta chain was defined by the combination of its CDR3 amino acid sequence and its V-gene family, and reads without a unique V-gene family were dropped. As a way to deal with suspected cross-contamination and a sequencing artifact, a later analysis dropped over 550 nucleotide sequences that were highly shared and had low generation probability. For each public chain, a later analysis derived a clonal expansion index from normalized ranks of inferred template counts within each repertoire. In a later analysis, generation probabilities were computed with a VDJ recombination model fitted to out-of-frame rearrangements, and the resulting probabilities were checked against IGoR. In a later analysis, hypergeometric tests were used to score TCR-TCR, TCR-HLA and TCR-CMV co-occurrence, with a repertoire-size bias correction applied to TCR pairs. A later analysis estimated false discovery rates by permuting HLA or CMV assignments 20 times. A later analysis grouped co-occurring TCRs with DBSCAN, adding TCRdist sequence similarity when clustering within HLA-allele-positive subsets. Co-occurrence clustering excluded repertoires with fewer than 30,000 or more than 120,000 public chains, plus five with anomalous nucleotide sharing. Not all clones reach the TCRdb copy of this immuneACCESS table, which keeps in-frame sequences only. Checked studies attribute under half of the gap to unresolved V genes and leave the rest unexplained. D and trimming come from the DNA, and the V and J calls and clone size come from that table. Here the sample has tens of thousands of clones; 75% to 80% occur a single time. Together, the top ten hold roughly 3.5% of the sample.

Overall study results and their limits: In a later analysis, most CMV-associated TCR beta chains were found to appear HLA-restricted, with HLA associations seemingly driven largely by CMV exposure. CMV serostatus was the only immune exposure information available for the cohort. Because counts were too low, some 17 rarely observed V segments, including chromosome 9 orphons, were excluded from the earlier analysis of around 590 of the donors. In this cohort, only TCR beta chains were sequenced, and detectable features were limited by the absence of alpha or paired-chain data. Strong co-occurrence of HLA alleles, especially DR and DQ, made assigning TCR associations to individual alleles difficult. Specific HLA alleles were associated with 15,000 to 20,000 TCR beta sequences at a false discovery rate of 0.05 in a later analysis. In a later analysis, several top co-occurrence clusters were reported to appear linked to parvovirus B19, influenza, CMV and Epstein-Barr virus. While some public TCRs were present in many individuals, most TCR sequences turned up only very rarely across donors. In a later genetic analysis, fewer N-insertions in productive TCRs were reported among donors in an Asian-associated ancestry cluster than the approximately 670-donor mean. Correlated functional status among segregating V segments might be attributable to linkage disequilibrium, but an unknown experimental factor could not be ruled out. In vitro tests confirmed that a few of the cytomegalovirus-associated TCR beta chains recognize cytomegalovirus antigens. In the study, about 150 TCR beta chains were listed as associated with cytomegalovirus. Sequencing depth was assumed to be roughly uniform across donors in the presence/absence analyses, though that assumption may not hold. An association between a missense DCLRE1C variant and V-gene and J-gene trimming of TCR beta chains was found in a later genetic analysis and replicated in an independent cohort. The authors suggested that the approach could potentially be generalized to other disease states and immunological phenotypes. In a later analysis, HLA-associated TCR beta chains showed more clonal expansion and lower generation probabilities than non-associated chains that were equally common. Some IMGT-functional V segments, including TRBV6-2 and TRBV6-3, could not be distinguished by the 87-base-pair reads and were therefore excluded. An earlier analysis of roughly 570 of the donors showed that most TCR beta V segments appeared in productive rearrangements either about 90% or about 30% of the time, which broadly matched IMGT annotations. HLA typing was unavailable for some donors at each locus, so association tests used only the typed subset. A further reported finding was that TCR beta sequences accurately predicted the HLA-A and HLA-B alleles for most subjects in the first cohort. In both the original and validation cohorts, the classifier was reported to diagnose cytomegalovirus status with high specificity and sensitivity. In a later analysis, the rate of TCR association differed among HLA loci, with DRB1 alleles having the most associated TCRs and HLA-C alleles having the fewest. A group of highly shared sequence variants was considered likely to be a technical artifact of the sequencing pipeline.

The trim is 1 base for V and 7 bases for J, with a gap of 18 bases between the germline ends. CDR1 and CDR2 (SGHRS, YFSETQ) derive from the germline V gene. The CDR3 holds 15 amino acids from the cysteine to the phenylalanine. Only the CDR3 part of the read is kept: 45 bases, read in frame from the first base. Remarks on this clone: The target of this receptor is not known. No per-base quality is available; no much larger clone lies one base away.

In total, 500 to 700 healthy bone marrow donors made up the cohort. At the time of sampling, all cohort members were nominally healthy, though unrecorded immune exposures were likely present. The donor was CMV seronegative and belonged to the group of around 350 seronegative cohort members. A peripheral blood sample was provided by each donor, and peripheral blood mononuclear cells were used for TCR beta sequencing. The Qiagen DNeasy Blood Extraction Kit was used to extract genomic DNA from the blood cell samples. Sequences were obtained from PBMCs. The sequence is built from TRBV5-1 and TRBJ2-7, with TRBD2 tentatively as D gene (5 bases match). This TCR was sampled from a man aged 18 to 35 in good health and CMV-seronegative. The CDR3 protein: CASSLKAEGVGEQYF. The bases read TGCGCCAGCAGCTTGAAAGCCGAGGGTGTAGGAGAGCAGTACTTC.